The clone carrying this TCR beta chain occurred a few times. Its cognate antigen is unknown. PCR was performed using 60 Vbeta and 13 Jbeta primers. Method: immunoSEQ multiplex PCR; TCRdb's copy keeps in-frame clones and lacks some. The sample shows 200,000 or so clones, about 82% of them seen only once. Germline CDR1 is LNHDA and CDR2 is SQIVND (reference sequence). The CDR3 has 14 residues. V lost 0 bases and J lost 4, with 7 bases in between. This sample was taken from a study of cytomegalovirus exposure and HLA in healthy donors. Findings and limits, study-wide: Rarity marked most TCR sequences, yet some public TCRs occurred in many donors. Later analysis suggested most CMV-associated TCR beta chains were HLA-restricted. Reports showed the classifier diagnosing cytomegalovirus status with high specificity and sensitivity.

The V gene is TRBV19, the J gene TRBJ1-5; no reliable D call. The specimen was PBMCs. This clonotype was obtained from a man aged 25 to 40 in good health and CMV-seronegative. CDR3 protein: CASSIDPENQPQHF. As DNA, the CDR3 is TGTGCCAGTAGTATAGATCCCGAGAATCAGCCCCAGCATTTT.